One sample yielded the 18 T cell receptor beta chains listed below, sequenced in a study of a mutant IDH1 vaccine in newly diagnosed glioma. Which antigens these TCRs recognize remains unknown. Time point: week 35, safety follow-up. One vaccine dose held 300 ug of mutant IDH1 20-mer peptide and came with topical imiquimod. Sequencing used immunoSEQ multiplex PCR; TCRdb keeps in-frame clones, though not all of them. The sample consists of about 64,000 clones, roughly 74% of them appearing once. Sequencing used PBMCs, obtained from a glioma patient whose treatment included an IDH1 peptide vaccine. Receptors originate from a man in his fifties with glioma.

This chain uses TRBV5-4 with TRBJ1-6, with TRBD1 matching 7 bases. The germline CDR1 and CDR2 sequences are SGHNT and YYREEE (reference sequence). With 4 bases clipped from V and 8 bases from J, the junction kept 12 bases outside the gene matches. There are 16 residues in the CDR3. The CDR3 loop is CASSDGRQGQDSPLHF. Here the CDR3 DNA reads TGTGCCAGCAGCGATGGTCGACAGGGCCAGGATTCACCCCTCCACTTT. Full variable domain (rest looked up from reference TRBV5-4 and TRBJ1-6): ETGVTQSPTHLIKTRGQQVTLRCSSQSGHNTVSWYQQALGQGPQFIFQYYREEENGRGNFPPRFSGLQFPNYSSELNVNALELDDSALYLCASSDGRQGQDSPLHFGNGTRLTVT.

This clone has just a few counts. This sequence joins TRBV4-3 and TRBJ2-1; D is possibly TRBD1 or TRBD2 (5 bases each). CDR3 size: 11 residues. Trimming took 3 bases from V and 8 from J, leaving 5 bases between them. Germline loops: CDR1 LGHNA, CDR2 YSLEER. The CDR3 region has the DNA TGCGCCAGCAGCCAGGGGGATGAGCAGTTCTTC. Its translation: CASSQGDEQFF.

This rearrangement joins TRBV9 to TRBJ1-1; D uncertain. The CDR3 runs 15 residues. CDR1 is SGDLS, CDR2 YYNGEE, per germline. The V end lost 0 bases, the J end lost 3 bases, and 12 bases lay between the germline ends. The CDR3 is CASSVDGSGYTEAFF. The CDR3 DNA reads TGTGCCAGCAGCGTAGACGGGTCGGGATACACTGAAGCTTTCTTT.

The rearrangement joins TRBV9 to TRBJ2-1; TRBD1 agrees at 9 bases. From germline, CDR1 is SGDLS and CDR2 YYNGEE. The CDR3 runs 15 residues. V was pared by 6 bases and J by 7 bases, with 11 bases of the junction left unmatched. The CDR3 reads CASTQTGGYGNEQFF. The CDR3 region has the DNA TGTGCCAGCACCCAAACAGGGGGCTATGGTAATGAGCAGTTCTTC.

This chain links TRBV28 with TRBJ2-1; D not resolved. Germline loops: CDR1 MDHEN, CDR2 SYDVKM. This CDR3 is 10 amino acids long. Trimming pared 3 bases from V and 8 bases from J, leaving 2 bases between. The CDR3 DNA sequence: TGTGCCAGCAGTTTCGATGAGCAGTTCTTC. Translating it yields CASSFDEQFF.

The V gene is TRBV4-2, the J gene TRBJ1-2; D gene unclear. V was trimmed by 1 base and J by 6 bases, leaving 3 bases between them. Germline CDR1 LGHNA, CDR2 YNFKEQ. This CDR3 region has 11 residues. The CDR3, as DNA: TGTGCCAGCAGCCAAGGAGATGGCTACACCTTC. Protein: CASSQGDGYTF.

The V gene is TRBV13, the J gene TRBJ2-7; 9 bases are a match to TRBD1. V shed 2 bases and J 4 bases; nucleotides not matched to a gene: 6. This CDR3 is 15 amino acids long. The germline CDR1 and CDR2 sequences are PRHDT and FYEKMQ (reference sequence). The CDR3 sequence is CASSLFRDRDYEQYF. The CDR3 bases are TGTGCCAGCAGCTTATTTCGGGACAGGGATTACGAGCAGTACTTC.

About this clone: Other DNA sequences within the sample encode an identical CDR3. This rearrangement joins TRBV5-6 to TRBJ2-7, with D uncertain. This CDR3 has 12 amino acids. Between the trimmed V and J ends, which lost 4 bases and 2 bases, there was a span of 7 bases. Germline CDR1 and CDR2: SGHDT and YYEEEE. CDR3 coding DNA: TGTGCCAGCAGCCTGGGTACCTACGAGCAGTACTTC. Translation: CASSLGTYEQYF.

The rearrangement links TRBV29-1 to TRBJ2-5; possibly TRBD1 or TRBD2 for D (7 bases each). The CDR3 has 13 residues. Deletions cut 8 bases from V and 3 bases from J, with 16 bases between. Germline CDR1 and CDR2: SQVTM and ANQGSEA. CDR3 sequence (DNA): TGCAGCACCCAGGGGGGGGCCGAAGAGACCCAGTACTTC. It specifies CSTQGGAEETQYF.

The chain is built from TRBV27 and TRBJ2-2; no clear D. CDR1 and CDR2 from the germline V gene are MNHEY and SMNVEV (reference sequence). V gave up 1 base and J gave up 1 base, with 4 bases separating them. CDR3 size: 14 residues. In DNA form, the CDR3 reads TGTGCCAGCAGTTTATACAGGAACACCGGGGAGCTGTTTTTT. It specifies CASSLYRNTGELFF.

The rearrangement joins TRBV2 to TRBJ1-5; unclear D gene. Deletions cut 6 bases from V and 0 bases from J, with 21 bases between. CDR1 is SNHLY and CDR2 is FYNNEI in the germline V gene. The CDR3 has 18 amino acids. CDR3 region: CASSVDTATLYSNQPQHF. In DNA form, the CDR3 reads TGTGCCAGCAGCGTAGACACCGCGACCCTATATAGCAATCAGCCCCAGCATTTT.

This clone was detected a few times. This chain's CDR3 is CASSSYAVKAFF. CDR3 bases: TGTGCCAGCAGCTCATATGCGGTGAAAGCTTTCTTT. The rearrangement links TRBV11-2 to TRBJ1-1; D not resolved. V gave up 4 bases and J gave up 9 bases, with 12 bases separating them. Germline V lookup: CDR1 SGHAT, CDR2 FQNNGV. The CDR3 spans 12 residues.

This clone has a handful of counts. V is TRBV18 and J is TRBJ1-4; the D gene is possibly TRBD1 (5 bases). The ends were cut back, 7 bases at V and 7 bases at J, with 16 bases in the middle. Looked up from germline, CDR1 is KGHSH and CDR2 is LQKENI. The CDR3 is made up of 14 amino acids. The chain's CDR3 is CASWSGTGREKLFF. CDR3 coding DNA: TGTGCCAGCTGGTCCGGGACCGGACGTGAAAAACTGTTTTTT.

This clone was detected only a few times. The chain is built from TRBV18 and TRBJ1-2, with no clear D. The CDR3 has 14 amino acids. V lost 2 bases and J lost 6, with 13 bases in between. Looked up from germline, CDR1 is KGHSH and CDR2 is LQKENI. This CDR3 reads CASSPAGSPDGYTF. Written as DNA, the CDR3 is TGTGCCAGCTCACCAGCGGGCTCTCCGGATGGCTACACCTTC. Full variable domain (rest looked up from reference TRBV18 and TRBJ1-2): NAGVMQNPRHLVRRRGQEARLRCSPMKGHSHVYWYRQLPEEGLKFMVYLQKENIIDESGMPKERFSAEFPKEGPSILRIQQVVRGDSAAYFCASSPAGSPDGYTFGSGTRLTVV.

J is TRBJ1-6 and V is TRBV6-1; D ambiguous. V lost 4 bases and J 5 bases, leaving 6 bases between the germline ends. The CDR3 has 13 residues. Germline CDR1 MNHNS, CDR2 SASEGT. CDR3 region: CASSGTDNSPLHF. For the CDR3, the DNA is TGTGCCAGCAGTGGAACGGATAATTCACCCCTCCACTTT.

The V and J genes are TRBV5-6 and TRBJ2-7; 7 bases match TRBD1. V lost 6 bases to trimming and J lost 0 bases; unmatched junction nucleotides: 9. This CDR3 contains 15 residues. Germline-derived CDR1 and CDR2 are SGHDT and YYEEEE. The CDR3 protein is CASNLWDSSSYEQYF. As DNA, the CDR3 is TGTGCCAGCAACCTATGGGACAGCAGCTCCTACGAGCAGTACTTC. Full variable domain (rest looked up from reference TRBV5-6 and TRBJ2-7): DAGVTQSPTHLIKTRGQQVTLRCSPKSGHDTVSWYQQALGQGPQFIFQYYEEEERQRGNFPDRFSGHQFPNYSSELNVNALLLGDSALYLCASNLWDSSSYEQYFGPGTRLTVT.

The rearrangement links TRBV15 to TRBJ2-7; D gene uncertain. Germline V gives CDR1 LNHNV, CDR2 YYDKDF (reference sequence). V lost 0 bases to trimming and J lost 2 bases, with 8 bases between them. CDR3 length: 14 amino acids. CDR3 in DNA: TGTGCCACCAGCAGAGATACCCGGCCCTACGAGCAGTACTTC. Encoded protein: CATSRDTRPYEQYF.

This clone appeared once. This chain uses TRBV6-5 with TRBJ2-5, with 10 bases that match TRBD2. Per the germline V gene, CDR1 is MNHEY and CDR2 is SVGAGI. Trimming removed 5 bases from V and 4 bases from J; junction bases left unmatched: 7. This CDR3 has 15 residues. DNA for the CDR3: TGTGCCAGCAGTCGAGCGGGGGGGCCATCAGAGACCCAGTACTTC. This gives the protein CASSRAGGPSETQYF.